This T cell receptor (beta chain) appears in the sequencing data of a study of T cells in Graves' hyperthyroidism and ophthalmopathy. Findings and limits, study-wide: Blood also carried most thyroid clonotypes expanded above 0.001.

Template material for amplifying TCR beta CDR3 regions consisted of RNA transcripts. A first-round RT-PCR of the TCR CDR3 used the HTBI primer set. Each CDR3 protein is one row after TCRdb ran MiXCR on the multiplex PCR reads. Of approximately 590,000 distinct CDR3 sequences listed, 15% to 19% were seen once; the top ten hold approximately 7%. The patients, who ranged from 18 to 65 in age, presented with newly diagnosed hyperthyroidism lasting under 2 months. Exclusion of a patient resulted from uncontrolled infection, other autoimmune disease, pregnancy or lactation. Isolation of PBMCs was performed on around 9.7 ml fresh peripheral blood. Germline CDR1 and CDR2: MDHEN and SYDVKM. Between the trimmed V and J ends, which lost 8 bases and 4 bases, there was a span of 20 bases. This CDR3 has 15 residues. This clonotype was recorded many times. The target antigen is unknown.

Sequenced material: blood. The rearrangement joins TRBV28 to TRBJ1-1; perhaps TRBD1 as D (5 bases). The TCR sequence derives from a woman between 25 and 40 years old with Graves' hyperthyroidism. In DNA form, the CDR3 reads TGTGCCAGCTCAACCGGGGGAGGGCGAGGCACTGAAGCTTTCTTT. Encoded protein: CASSTGGGRGTEAFF.